A selection of T cell receptor beta chains follows, all from one sample in a study of beta chain features in type 1 diabetes. The repertoire was sequenced with immunoSEQ multiplex PCR; TCRdb's copy has only in-frame clones and lacks some. The sample holds under 900,000 clones; 15% to 20% are singletons and the top ten take 0.02% to 0.025%. The sequenced sample was naive CD4+ T cells from blood. Receptors originate from a woman between 18 and 29 years old in good health. CDR3s include the opening cysteine and the closing phenylalanine or tryptophan. Fields, in order: clone size, V gene, D gene, J gene, CDR3 protein, CDR3 DNA. The D gene is left open where the match is weak. Part of the rows lack a size; the others show once, few, many or a class for expanded clones.

abundance: few; v_gene: TRBV21-1; d_gene: NA; j_gene: TRBJ2-6; CDR3aa: CASRLRDESSGANVLTF; CDR3nt: TGTGCCAGCAGACTTCGGGACGAAAGCTCTGGGGCCAACGTCCTGACTTTC
abundance: few; v_gene: TRBV2; d_gene: NA; j_gene: TRBJ2-5; CDR3aa: CASIASAQETQYF; CDR3nt: TGTGCCAGCATTGCCTCAGCACAAGAGACCCAGTACTTC
abundance: few; v_gene: TRBV18; d_gene: NA; j_gene: TRBJ2-1; CDR3aa: CASSPLGGANEQFF; CDR3nt: TGTGCCAGCTCACCCCTAGGAGGGGCGAATGAGCAGTTCTTC
abundance: few; v_gene: TRBV6-5; d_gene: NA; j_gene: TRBJ1-2; CDR3aa: CASSYSFGGTYGYTF; CDR3nt: TGTGCCAGCAGTTATTCCTTCGGGGGGACCTATGGCTACACCTTC
abundance: NA; v_gene: TRBV7-8; d_gene: TRBD2; j_gene: TRBJ2-3; CDR3aa: CASSRTSGRSTDTQYF; CDR3nt: TGTGCCAGCAGCCGGACTAGCGGGCGGAGCACAGATACGCAGTATTTT
abundance: NA; v_gene: TRBV15; d_gene: NA; j_gene: TRBJ1-2; CDR3aa: CATSLDRYGYTF; CDR3nt: TGTGCCACCAGCCTGGACCGTTATGGCTACACCTTC
abundance: NA; v_gene: TRBV27; d_gene: NA; j_gene: TRBJ2-2; CDR3aa: CASSRLAVHTGELFF; CDR3nt: TGTGCCAGCAGTAGATTAGCGGTGCACACCGGGGAGCTGTTTTTT
abundance: NA; v_gene: TRBV5-6; d_gene: NA; j_gene: TRBJ1-2; CDR3aa: CASSLLGEGTYGYTF; CDR3nt: TGTGCCAGCAGCTTGCTGGGGGAAGGCACCTATGGCTACACCTTC
abundance: few; v_gene: TRBV28; d_gene: NA; j_gene: TRBJ1-2; CDR3aa: CAIGRINYGYTF; CDR3nt: TGTGCCATCGGCCGGATCAACTATGGCTACACCTTC
abundance: NA; v_gene: TRBV11-2; d_gene: NA; j_gene: TRBJ2-1; CDR3aa: CASSLDGSYNEQFF; CDR3nt: TGTGCCAGCAGCTTAGACGGGTCCTACAATGAGCAGTTCTTC